Following are 3 T cell receptor beta chains from one sample sequenced in a study of cytomegalovirus exposure and HLA in healthy donors. Both 60 Vbeta primers and 13 Jbeta primers went into the PCR. Clones were read by immunoSEQ multiplex PCR, and TCRdb kept only the in-frame ones, dropping some. This table has under 200,000 clones, around 81% appearing once. The sequenced sample consisted of PBMCs. Every receptor here comes from a man aged 25-40 years in good health and CMV-seronegative.

The chain uses TRBV15 and TRBJ1-1, with D uncertain. V shed 3 bases and J shed 7 bases, with 18 bases lying between them. The CDR3 has 15 amino acids. The germline gives CDR1 LNHNV, CDR2 YYDKDF (reference sequence). Here the CDR3 reads CATSRGRREVGEAFF. The CDR3 bases are TGTGCCACCAGCAGGGGTCGTAGGGAGGTGGGTGAAGCTTTCTTT. Drawing the rest from reference TRBV15 and TRBJ1-1, the complete variable domain is DAMVIQNPRYQVTQFGKPVTLSCSQTLNHNVMYWYQQKSSQAPKLLFHYYDKDFNNEADTPDNFQSRRPNTSFCFLDIRSPGLGDTAMYLCATSRGRREVGEAFFGQGTRLTVV.

The chain has TRBV11-2 and TRBJ2-4, with 7 positions matching TRBD2. CDR3 size: 18 residues. Unmatched junction bases numbered 12, after V lost 4 bases and J lost 0 bases. CDR1 is SGHAT and CDR2 is FQNNGV in the germline V gene. CDR3 DNA: TGTGCCAGCAGCTCAGGGAGATGGGGGGAGGGAGCCAAAAACATTCAGTACTTC. Translating it yields CASSSGRWGEGAKNIQYF.

The DNA for the CDR3 is TGTGCCAGCAACCCACAGGGGACACTGTACCAAGAGACCCAGTACTTC. This gives the protein CASNPQGTLYQETQYF. V gene TRBV7-9 combines with J gene TRBJ2-5; TRBD1 agrees at 7 bases. This CDR3 region has 16 residues. The trim removed 7 bases at V and 0 bases at J, leaving 11 bases unmatched. Per the germline V gene, CDR1 is SEHNR and CDR2 is FQNEAQ (reference sequence).